The 5 T cell receptor beta chains below come from one sample, sequenced in a study of blood T cell repertoires in COVID-19 (TCRdb year 2020). The protocol used for the library was the immunoSEQ multiplex PCR assay. TCRdb's version of the immuneACCESS table is confined to in-frame rearrangements and falls short of the full clone set. An unresolved V gene accounts for under half of the shortfall where checked; the remainder is of unknown origin. This sample holds around 58,000 clones; roughly 85% were observed only once. The ten largest account for about 17% of the sample. Sequencing input: peripheral blood. The receptor set was obtained from a human donor in a cohort sampled during active COVID-19.

The chain links TRBV4-1 to TRBJ2-5, with D possibly matching TRBD1 (6 bases). V lost 4 bases and J 1 base, leaving 13 bases between the germline ends. The CDR3 is made up of 15 amino acids. CDR1 and CDR2 (germline): MGHRA, YSYEKL. The CDR3 region has the DNA TGCGCCAGCAGCCCTAACAGGGAAGTCCAAGAGACCCAGTACTTC. It specifies CASSPNREVQETQYF.

A few counts support this clone. The V gene is TRBV7-2, the J gene TRBJ1-5; a possible D gene is TRBD1 (5 bases). CDR1 and CDR2 (germline): SGHTA, FQGNSA. The CDR3 has 15 amino acids. Trimming took off 5 bases at V and 8 bases at J, with 19 bases between the two ends. CDR3 protein: CASSRLGTREEPQHF. The CDR3 DNA sequence: TGTGCCAGCAGCCGCCTGGGGACTAGGGAGGAGCCCCAGCATTTT.

The V gene is TRBV7-3, the J gene TRBJ1-1, with 7 positions matching TRBD1. The CDR3 spans 14 residues. V gave up 5 bases and J gave up 0 bases; unmatched junction bases: 3. Looked up from germline, CDR1 is SGHTA and CDR2 is FQGTGA. CDR3 amino acids: CASSEQGLNTEAFF. The CDR3 DNA sequence: TGTGCCAGCAGCGAACAGGGGTTGAACACTGAAGCTTTCTTT.

The chain uses TRBV7-9 and TRBJ1-1; D not resolved. CDR1 is SEHNR and CDR2 is FQNEAQ in the germline V gene (reference sequence). V dropped 2 bases and J dropped 1 base, with 5 bases sitting between them. This CDR3 contains 13 residues. This CDR3 is CASSLTANTEAFF. The CDR3 nucleotides are TGTGCCAGCAGCTTAACAGCGAACACTGAAGCTTTCTTT.

The chain is built from TRBV6-6 and TRBJ2-2; 13 nucleotides align to TRBD2. The CDR3 extends over 20 amino acids. The junction had 14 bases not matched to a gene; V was cut back by 6 bases and J by 1 base. Germline V gene lookup returns CDR1 MNHNY and CDR2 SVGAGI (reference sequence). In DNA form, the CDR3 reads TGTGCCAGCAGCGAGGGACTAGCGGGGCTCCACCCATTGAACACCGGGGAGCTGTTTTTT. Amino acid sequence: CASSEGLAGLHPLNTGELFF.